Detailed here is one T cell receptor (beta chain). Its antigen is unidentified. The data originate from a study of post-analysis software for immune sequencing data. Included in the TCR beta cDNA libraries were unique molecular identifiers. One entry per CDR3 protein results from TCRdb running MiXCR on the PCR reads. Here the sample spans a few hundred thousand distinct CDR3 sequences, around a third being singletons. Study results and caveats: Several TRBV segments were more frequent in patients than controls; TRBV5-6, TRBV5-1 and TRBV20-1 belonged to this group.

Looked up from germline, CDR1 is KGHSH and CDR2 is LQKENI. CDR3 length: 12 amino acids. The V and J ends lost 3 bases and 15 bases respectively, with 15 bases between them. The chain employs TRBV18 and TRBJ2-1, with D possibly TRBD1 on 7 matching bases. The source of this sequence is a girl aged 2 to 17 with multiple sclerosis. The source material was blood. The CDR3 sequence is CASSPRDSALFF. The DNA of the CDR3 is TGTGCCAGCTCACCGCGGGACAGTGCCCTGTTCTTC.